This TCR beta chain was captured by sequencing in a study of T cell repertoires in cytomegalovirus infection. V lost 3 bases to trimming and J lost 4 bases, with 25 bases between them. Germline-derived CDR1 and CDR2 are SGHNT and YYREEE (reference sequence). This CDR3 is built from 18 residues. TCRdb recomputed calls from the reads with MiXCR, one row per CDR3 protein. This sample has about 360,000 distinct CDR3 sequences, with about a sixth found just once. This clonotype appeared a few times. Sequenced sample: PBMCs. The chain links TRBV5-4 to TRBJ1-2; the D gene is possibly TRBD1 (5 bases). The TCR sequence derives from a human donor in good health (CMV status not recorded). Some clones in this sample may be carry-over from other donors' samples. CDR3 residues: CASSYRFSVHGGIYGYTF. For the CDR3, the DNA is TGTGCCAGCAGCTACCGCTTTTCGGTCCACGGGGGTATCTATGGCTACACCTTC.